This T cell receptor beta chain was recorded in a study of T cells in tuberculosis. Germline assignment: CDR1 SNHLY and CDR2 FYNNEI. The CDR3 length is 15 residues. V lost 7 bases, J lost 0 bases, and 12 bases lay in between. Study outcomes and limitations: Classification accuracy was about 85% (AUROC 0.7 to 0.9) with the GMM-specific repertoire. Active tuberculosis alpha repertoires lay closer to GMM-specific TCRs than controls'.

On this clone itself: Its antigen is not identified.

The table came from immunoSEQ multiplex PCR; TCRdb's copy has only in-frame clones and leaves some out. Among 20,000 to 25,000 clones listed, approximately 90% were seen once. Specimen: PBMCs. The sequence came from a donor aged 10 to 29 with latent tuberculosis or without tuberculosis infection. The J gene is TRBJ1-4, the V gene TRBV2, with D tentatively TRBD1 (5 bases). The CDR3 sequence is CASMGGPATNEKLFF. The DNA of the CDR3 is TGTGCCAGCATGGGGGGACCCGCAACTAATGAAAAACTGTTTTTT. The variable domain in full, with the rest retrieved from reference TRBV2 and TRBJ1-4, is EPEVTQTPSHQVTQMGQEVILRCVPISNHLYFYWYRQILGQKVEFLVSFYNNEISEKSEIFDDQFSVERPDGSNFTLKIRSTKLEDSAMYFCASMGGPATNEKLFFGSGTQLSVL.